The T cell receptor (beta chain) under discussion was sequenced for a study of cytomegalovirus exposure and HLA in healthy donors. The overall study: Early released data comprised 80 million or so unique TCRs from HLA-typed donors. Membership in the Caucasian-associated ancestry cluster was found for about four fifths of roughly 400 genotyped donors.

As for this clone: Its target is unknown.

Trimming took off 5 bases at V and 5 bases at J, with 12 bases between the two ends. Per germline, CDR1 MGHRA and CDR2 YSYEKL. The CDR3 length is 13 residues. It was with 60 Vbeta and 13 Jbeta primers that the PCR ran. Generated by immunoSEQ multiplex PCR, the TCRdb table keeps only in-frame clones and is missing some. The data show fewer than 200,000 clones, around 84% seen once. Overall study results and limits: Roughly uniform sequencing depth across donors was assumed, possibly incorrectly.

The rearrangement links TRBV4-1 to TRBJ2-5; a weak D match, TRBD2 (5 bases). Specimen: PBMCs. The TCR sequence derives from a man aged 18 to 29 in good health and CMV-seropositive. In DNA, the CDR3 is TGCGCCAGCAGCGGCGCGAGAGGGGAGACCCAGTACTTC. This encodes CASSGARGETQYF.